These T cell receptor beta chains were read from a single sample in a study of regulatory T cells in long-lasting Graves disease. Using its own MiXCR run on the multiplex PCR reads, TCRdb lists one record per CDR3 protein. Of a few hundred thousand distinct CDR3 sequences in the sample, approximately 12% were seen once. These same data were also listed under a study on T cells in Graves' hyperthyroidism and ophthalmopathy.

This material consisted of peripheral blood mononuclear cells (PBMCs), taken at new diagnosis, from a patient treated with antithyroid drugs. These receptor sequences come from a woman between 18 and 30 years old with Graves disease. The CDR3 runs from the conserved cysteine through the conserved F or W. Each record gives: clone size, D gene, J gene, V gene, CDR3 protein, CDR3 DNA. A D gene is named only where the DNA matches it firmly. Not all rows give a size; the values are once, few, many and, for expanded clones, a class.

size: NA; D: TRBD1; J: TRBJ1-1; V: TRBV27; CDR3: CASSPYRGHTEAFF; DNA: TGTGCCAGCAGCCCTTACAGGGGTCACACTGAAGCTTTCTTT
size: many; D: NA; J: TRBJ1-5; V: TRBV2; CDR3: CASTKTEYSNQPQHF; DNA: TGTGCCAGCACCAAGACAGAATATAGCAATCAGCCCCAGCATTTT
size: many; D: NA; J: TRBJ2-1; V: TRBV7-2; CDR3: CASRPVSRGYTNEQFF; DNA: TGTGCCAGCAGGCCGGTGAGTCGCGGCTACACCAATGAGCAGTTCTTC
size: many; D: NA; J: TRBJ1-2; V: TRBV7-9; CDR3: CASSLNRRLYGYTF; DNA: TGTGCCAGCAGCTTAAACCGACGACTTTATGGCTACACCTTC
size: NA; D: NA; J: TRBJ2-6; V: TRBV12-3/TRBV12-4; CDR3: CASTLGTARGGANVLTF; DNA: TGTGCCAGCACCCTCGGGACGGCCCGGGGAGGGGCCAACGTCCTGACTTTC
size: NA; D: TRBD2; J: TRBJ2-5; V: TRBV7-8; CDR3: CASSFRREMGETQYF; DNA: TGTGCCAGCAGCTTCCGGCGGGAGATGGGAGAGACCCAGTACTTC
size: many; D: NA; J: TRBJ2-7; V: TRBV10-1; CDR3: CASSDSRDSRVF; DNA: TGCGCCAGCAGTGATTCGAGAGACAGCCGGGTGTTC
size: many; D: TRBD1; J: TRBJ1-2; V: TRBV5-8; CDR3: CASSEGQRLSYGYTF; DNA: TGTGCCAGCAGCGAGGGACAGCGTCTATCTTATGGCTACACCTTC
size: NA; D: TRBD1; J: TRBJ1-1; V: TRBV24-1; CDR3: CATSDLQTGGKTEAFF; DNA: TGTGCCACCAGTGATTTGCAAACAGGGGGGAAAACTGAAGCTTTCTTT
size: many; D: NA; J: TRBJ1-2; V: TRBV18; CDR3: CASSPKFTSYGYTF; DNA: TGTGCCAGCTCACCAAAGTTCACTAGCTATGGCTACACCTTC
size: many; D: NA; J: TRBJ1-1; V: TRBV28; CDR3: CASRPSGTPEAFF; DNA: TGTGCCAGCAGACCCTCAGGGACGCCTGAAGCTTTCTTT
size: many; D: TRBD2; J: TRBJ2-3; V: TRBV5-1; CDR3: CASSLAGGQGDTQYF; DNA: TGCGCCAGCAGCTTAGCGGGAGGGCAGGGAGATACGCAGTATTTT
size: many; D: NA; J: TRBJ1-1; V: TRBV7-9; CDR3: CASREGRQDSEAFF; DNA: TGTGCCAGCAGAGAGGGGCGGCAGGACTCTGAAGCTTTCTTT
size: many; D: TRBD2; J: TRBJ2-5; V: TRBV2; CDR3: CASRGTSGKETQYF; DNA: TGTGCCAGCAGGGGGACTAGCGGGAAAGAGACCCAGTACTTC
size: many; D: NA; J: TRBJ2-3; V: TRBV6-2/TRBV6-3; CDR3: CASSYTQPSTGTQYF; DNA: TGTGCCAGCAGTTATACCCAACCTTCAACTGGTACGCAGTATTTT
size: few; D: TRBD2; J: TRBJ2-3; V: TRBV19; CDR3: CASGTTNTDTQYF; DNA: TGTGCCAGTGGGACTACGAATACAGATACGCAGTATTTT
size: NA; D: TRBD2; J: TRBJ2-7; V: TRBV28; CDR3: CASRGTSGSSSYEQCF; DNA: TGTGCCAGCAGAGGGACTAGCGGGTCGAGCTCCTACGAGCAGTGCTTC
size: many; D: NA; J: TRBJ2-3; V: TRBV7-6; CDR3: CASSPSEVGSSTDTQYF; DNA: TGTGCCAGCAGCCCAAGTGAGGTCGGGTCTAGCACAGATACGCAGTATTTT
size: many; D: TRBD1; J: TRBJ1-2; V: TRBV12-3/TRBV12-4; CDR3: CASSFSPTGGKDGYTF; DNA: TGTGCCAGCAGTTTTAGCCCCACAGGGGGGAAGGATGGCTACACCTTC
size: many; D: NA; J: TRBJ1-1; V: TRBV20-1; CDR3: CSASSQGFVWNTEAFF; DNA: TGCAGTGCTAGTTCACAGGGTTTTGTTTGGAACACTGAAGCTTTCTTT
size: many; D: TRBD2; J: TRBJ2-3; V: TRBV20-1; CDR3: CSATTSGGWGGTDTQYF; DNA: TGCAGTGCGACGACTAGCGGCGGCTGGGGGGGCACAGATACGCAGTATTTT